This is a list of T cell receptor beta chains from one sample in a study of cytomegalovirus exposure and HLA in healthy donors. Sequencing used immunoSEQ multiplex PCR; TCRdb keeps in-frame clones, though not all of them. The sample lists approximately 200,000 clones; 75% to 80% were seen once. The sample was PBMCs. These receptors came from a man between 18 and 35 years old in good health and CMV-seronegative. The CDR3 runs from the conserved cysteine through the conserved F or W.

v_call: TRBV5-6; j_call: TRBJ1-2; cdr3_length: 16; cdr3_aa: CASSLARHLAKYGYTF
v_call: TRBV9; j_call: TRBJ2-3; cdr3_length: 14; cdr3_aa: CASSERQNTDTQYF
v_call: TRBV30; j_call: TRBJ2-1; cdr3_length: 15; cdr3_aa: CAWSVGGYSYNEQFF
v_call: TRBV7-9; j_call: TRBJ2-1; cdr3_length: 16; cdr3_aa: CASSSSLAESYNEQFF
v_call: TRBV5-6; j_call: TRBJ1-3; cdr3_length: 15; cdr3_aa: CASSSRDRSGNTIYF
v_call: TRBV7-2; j_call: TRBJ2-5; cdr3_length: 13; cdr3_aa: CASSLVGKETQYF
v_call: TRBV7-2; j_call: TRBJ2-2; cdr3_length: 13; cdr3_aa: CASSPTGTGELFF
v_call: TRBV27; j_call: TRBJ2-1; cdr3_length: 15; cdr3_aa: CASSLLQSSYNEQFF
v_call: TRBV6-4; j_call: TRBJ2-2; cdr3_length: 14; cdr3_aa: CASSAGANTGELFF
v_call: TRBV19; j_call: TRBJ2-1; cdr3_length: 18; cdr3_aa: CASCKGQNHLSSYNEQFF
v_call: TRBV6-1; j_call: TRBJ2-1; cdr3_length: 14; cdr3_aa: CASSDTGGGSEQFF
v_call: TRBV9; j_call: TRBJ1-2; cdr3_length: 18; cdr3_aa: CASSVDTAARTGIYGYTF
v_call: TRBV29-1; j_call: .; cdr3_length: 12; cdr3_aa: CSVEGLSYEQYF
v_call: TRBV6-1; j_call: TRBJ1-1; cdr3_length: 13; cdr3_aa: CASSEAGGTEAFF
v_call: TRBV9; j_call: TRBJ1-1; cdr3_length: 16; cdr3_aa: CASSPQLEAENTEAFF
v_call: TRBV6-1; j_call: TRBJ2-3; cdr3_length: 13; cdr3_aa: CASRDYRSDTQYF
v_call: TRBV7-7; j_call: TRBJ2-1; cdr3_length: 12; cdr3_aa: CASSPGNNEQFF
v_call: TRBV5-6; j_call: TRBJ1-2; cdr3_length: 13; cdr3_aa: CASSPTGNYGYTF
v_call: TRBV7-6; j_call: TRBJ1-4; cdr3_length: 15; cdr3_aa: CASSPIQALREKLFF
v_call: TRBV27; j_call: TRBJ2-1; cdr3_length: 17; cdr3_aa: CASSFVIRPRGFNEQFF